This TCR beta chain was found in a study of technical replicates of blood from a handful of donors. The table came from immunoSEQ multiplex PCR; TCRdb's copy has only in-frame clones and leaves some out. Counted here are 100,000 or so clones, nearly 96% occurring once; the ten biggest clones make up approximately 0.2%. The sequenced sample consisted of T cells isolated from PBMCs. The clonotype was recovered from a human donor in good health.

CDR3 region: CASRRTGEAYEQYF. In DNA form, the CDR3 reads TGTGCCAGCAGACGGACAGGGGAGGCCTACGAGCAGTACTTC. The chain is built from TRBV5-6 and TRBJ2-7; 9 positions agree with TRBD1. The V and J ends lost 5 bases and 2 bases, in that order; junction bases with no gene match: 5. The CDR3 is made up of 14 amino acids. CDR1 is SGHDT, CDR2 YYEEEE, per germline.